This T cell receptor beta chain came from a study of a mutant IDH1 vaccine in newly diagnosed glioma. Study summary: Vaccinations were initiated 4-6 weeks following radiotherapy alone, or were given together with temozolomide cycles. Every participant had undergone radiotherapy, temozolomide, or both before, and most underwent both.

Time point reported: week 23, last vaccination. One vaccine dose held 300 ug of mutant IDH1 20-mer peptide and came with topical imiquimod. Some clones are missing from TCRdb's copy, which holds only in-frame ones; the method was immunoSEQ multiplex PCR. The data contain about 81,000 clones, approximately 85% of them singletons. This clone was counted once. Antigen specificity is unknown. The CDR3 has 16 amino acids. V dropped 6 bases and J dropped 1 base, with 18 bases sitting between them. CDR1 is MDHEN, CDR2 SYDVKM, per germline. V usage is TRBV28 and J usage is TRBJ2-5; the D gene could be TRBD1 or TRBD2 (5 bases each). Sequencing used PBMCs, obtained from a glioma patient whose treatment included an IDH1 peptide vaccine. This receptor was taken from a man under 40 with glioma. Some clones in this sample may be carry-over from other donors' samples. CDR3 sequence (DNA): TGTGCCAGCAGCAGCATGGGGGACCGGGCCCAAGAGACCCAGTACTTC. Encoded protein: CASSSMGDRAQETQYF.